The TCR beta chain described here comes from a study of cytomegalovirus exposure and HLA in healthy donors. Study-level background: Inside one of the first data releases sat about 85 million unique TCRs taken from HLA-typed donors. Findings and limits, study-wide: Other equally common chains were less clonally expanded than HLA-associated TCR beta chains, a later analysis showed.

The table lists this clone with a count of one. The target antigen is unknown. One end of the junction fails to match germline, which may point to a read error. Primers for the PCR totalled 60 Vbeta and 13 Jbeta. Here immunoSEQ multiplex PCR was the method, and the copy in TCRdb shows in-frame clones only, minus some. Of more than 200,000 clones listed, over 75% were seen once; the top ten hold about 0.2%. Germline CDR1 is MNHNY and CDR2 is SVGAGI (reference sequence). The CDR3 extends over 13 amino acids. The receptor's source is a girl aged 2-9 years in good health and CMV-seronegative. The rearrangement uses TRBV6-6 and TRBJ2-7, with 11 bases that match TRBD2. Source material: PBMCs. The CDR3: CASSYDASGRRHF. For the CDR3, the DNA is TGTGCCAGCAGTTACGATGCTAGCGGGAGGCGGCACTTC.